This T cell receptor (beta chain) was captured by sequencing in a study of response to subunit inactivated influenza vaccine. Trimming stripped 0 bases from V and 3 bases from J, with 13 bases between. The CDR3 has 16 residues. Germline CDR1 and CDR2: SGHRS and YFSETQ. MiXCR, applied by TCRdb to the RT-PCR reads, yields one record per CDR3 protein. The sample lists over 450,000 distinct CDR3 sequences; about an eighth were seen once. This clonotype has a handful of counts. The sequence was obtained from a man in his fifties or sixties who received an inactivated influenza vaccine. The rearrangement joins TRBV5-1 to TRBJ2-1, with D maybe TRBD2 (6 bases). Sequenced material: PBMCs from blood, taken 45 days after vaccination. The chain's CDR3 is CASSLVSSAVYNEQFF. CDR3 bases: TGCGCCAGCAGCTTGGTTTCTAGCGCCGTCTACAATGAGCAGTTCTTC.